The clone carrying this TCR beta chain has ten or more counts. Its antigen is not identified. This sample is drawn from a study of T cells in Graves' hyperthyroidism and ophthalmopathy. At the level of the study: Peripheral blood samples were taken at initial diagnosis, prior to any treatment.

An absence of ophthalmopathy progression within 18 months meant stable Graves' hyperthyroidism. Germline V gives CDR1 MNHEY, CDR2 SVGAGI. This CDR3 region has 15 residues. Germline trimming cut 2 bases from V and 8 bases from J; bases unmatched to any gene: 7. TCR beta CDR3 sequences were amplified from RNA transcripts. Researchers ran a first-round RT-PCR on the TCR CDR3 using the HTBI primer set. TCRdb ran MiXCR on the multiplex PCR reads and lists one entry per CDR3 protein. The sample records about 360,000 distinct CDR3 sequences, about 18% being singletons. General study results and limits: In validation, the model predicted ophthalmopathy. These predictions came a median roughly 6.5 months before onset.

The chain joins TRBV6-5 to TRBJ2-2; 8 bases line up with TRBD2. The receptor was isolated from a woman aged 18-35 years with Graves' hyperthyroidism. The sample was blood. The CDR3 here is CASSYVAGIAGELFF. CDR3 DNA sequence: TGTGCCAGCAGTTACGTAGCGGGGATAGCAGGGGAGCTGTTTTTT.